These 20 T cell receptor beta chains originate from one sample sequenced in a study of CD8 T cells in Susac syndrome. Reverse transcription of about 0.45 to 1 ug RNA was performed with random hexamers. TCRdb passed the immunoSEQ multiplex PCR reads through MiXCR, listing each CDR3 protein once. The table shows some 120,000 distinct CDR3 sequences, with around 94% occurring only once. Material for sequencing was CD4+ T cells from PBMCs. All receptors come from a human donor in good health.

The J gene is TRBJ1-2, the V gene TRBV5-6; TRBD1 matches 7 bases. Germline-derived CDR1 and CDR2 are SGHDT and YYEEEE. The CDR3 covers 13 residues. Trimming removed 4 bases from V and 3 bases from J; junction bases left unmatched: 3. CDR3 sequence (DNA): TGTGCCAGCAGCCCCGGACAGGACTATGGCTACACCTTC. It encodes CASSPGQDYGYTF.

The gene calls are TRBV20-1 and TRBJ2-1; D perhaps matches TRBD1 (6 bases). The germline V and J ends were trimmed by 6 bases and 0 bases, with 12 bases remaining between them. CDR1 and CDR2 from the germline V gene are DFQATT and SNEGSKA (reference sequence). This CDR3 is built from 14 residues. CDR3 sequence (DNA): TGCAGTGCAAACGGACAGAGCTCCTACAATGAGCAGTTCTTC. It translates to CSANGQSSYNEQFF.

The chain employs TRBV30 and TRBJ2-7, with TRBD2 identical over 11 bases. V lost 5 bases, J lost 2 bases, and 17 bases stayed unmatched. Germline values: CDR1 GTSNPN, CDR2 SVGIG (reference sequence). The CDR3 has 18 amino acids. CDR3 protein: CAWRLAGGPIFGAYEQYF. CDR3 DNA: TGTGCCTGGCGATTAGCGGGAGGGCCCATATTCGGGGCCTACGAGCAGTACTTC.

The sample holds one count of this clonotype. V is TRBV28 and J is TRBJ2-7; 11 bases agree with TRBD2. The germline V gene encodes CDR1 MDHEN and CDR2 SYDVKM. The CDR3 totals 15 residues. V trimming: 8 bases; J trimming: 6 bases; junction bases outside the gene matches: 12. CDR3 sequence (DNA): TGTGCCAGCTCTTACCTTAGCGGGAGGGCGAGCGAGCAGTACTTC. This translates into CASSYLSGRASEQYF.

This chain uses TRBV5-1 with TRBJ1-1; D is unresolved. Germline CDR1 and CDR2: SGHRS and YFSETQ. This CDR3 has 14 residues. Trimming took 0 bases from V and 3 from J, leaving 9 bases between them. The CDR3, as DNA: TGCGCCAGCAGCTTGGGGAGGGCGGACACTGAAGCTTTCTTT. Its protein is CASSLGRADTEAFF.

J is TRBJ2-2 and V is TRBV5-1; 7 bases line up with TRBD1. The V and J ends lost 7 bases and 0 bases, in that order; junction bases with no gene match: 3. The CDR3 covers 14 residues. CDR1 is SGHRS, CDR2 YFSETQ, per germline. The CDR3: CASSGTANTGELFF. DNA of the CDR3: TGCGCCAGCTCCGGGACAGCGAACACCGGGGAGCTGTTTTTT.

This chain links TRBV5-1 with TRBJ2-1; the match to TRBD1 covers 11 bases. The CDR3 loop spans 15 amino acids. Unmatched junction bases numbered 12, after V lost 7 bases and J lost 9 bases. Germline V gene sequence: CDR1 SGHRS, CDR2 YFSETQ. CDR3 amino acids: CASSPNGQGAFEQFF. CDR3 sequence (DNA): TGCGCCAGCTCACCTAATGGACAGGGGGCGTTTGAGCAGTTCTTC.

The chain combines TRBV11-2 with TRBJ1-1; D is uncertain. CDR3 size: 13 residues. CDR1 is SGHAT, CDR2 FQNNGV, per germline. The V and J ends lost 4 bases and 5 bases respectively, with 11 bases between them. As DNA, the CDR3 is TGTGCCAGCAGCTCCCATGAGGGAACTGAAGCTTTCTTT. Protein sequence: CASSSHEGTEAFF.

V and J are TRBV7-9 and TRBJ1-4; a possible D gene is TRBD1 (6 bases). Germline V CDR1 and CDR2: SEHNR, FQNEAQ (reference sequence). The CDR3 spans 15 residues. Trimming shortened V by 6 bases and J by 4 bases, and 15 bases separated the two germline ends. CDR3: CASRKAEGGNEKLFF. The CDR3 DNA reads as TGTGCCAGCAGGAAAGCGGAGGGGGGTAATGAAAAACTGTTTTTT.

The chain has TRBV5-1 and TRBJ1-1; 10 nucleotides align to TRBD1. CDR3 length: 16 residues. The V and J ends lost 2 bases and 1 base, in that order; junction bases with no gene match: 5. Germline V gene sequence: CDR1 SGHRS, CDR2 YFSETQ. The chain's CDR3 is CASSFLGTGANTEAFF. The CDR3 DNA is TGCGCCAGCAGCTTCTTGGGGACAGGGGCGAACACTGAAGCTTTCTTT.

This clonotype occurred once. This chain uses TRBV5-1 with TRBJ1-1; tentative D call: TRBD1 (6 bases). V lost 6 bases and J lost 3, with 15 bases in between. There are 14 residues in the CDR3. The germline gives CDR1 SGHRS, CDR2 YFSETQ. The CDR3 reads CASILAAGDTEAFF. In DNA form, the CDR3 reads TGCGCCAGCATCCTCGCGGCAGGGGACACTGAAGCTTTCTTT.

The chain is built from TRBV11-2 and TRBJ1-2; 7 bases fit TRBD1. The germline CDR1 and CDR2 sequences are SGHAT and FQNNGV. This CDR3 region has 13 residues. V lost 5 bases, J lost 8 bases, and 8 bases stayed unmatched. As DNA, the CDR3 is TGTGCCAGCAGCAAAACAGGGGTATCAGGCTACACCTTC. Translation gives CASSKTGVSGYTF. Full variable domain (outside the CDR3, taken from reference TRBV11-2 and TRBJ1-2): EAGVAQSPRYKIIEKRQSVAFWCNPISGHATLYWYQQILGQGPKLLIQFQNNGVVDDSQLPKDRFSAERLKGVDSTLKIQPAKLEDSAVYLCASSKTGVSGYTFGSGTRLTVV.

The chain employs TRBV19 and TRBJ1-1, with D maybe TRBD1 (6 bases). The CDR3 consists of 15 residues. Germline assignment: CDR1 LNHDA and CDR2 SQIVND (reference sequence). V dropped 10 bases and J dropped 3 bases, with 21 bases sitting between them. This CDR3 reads CATSAGDITYTEAFF. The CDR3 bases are TGTGCCACCTCCGCGGGGGACATAACGTACACTGAAGCTTTCTTT. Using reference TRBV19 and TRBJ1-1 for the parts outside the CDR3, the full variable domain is DGGITQSPKYLFRKEGQNVTLSCEQNLNHDAMYWYRQDPGQGLRLIYYSQIVNDFQKGDIAEGYSVSREKKESFPLTVTSAQKNPTAFYLCATSAGDITYTEAFFGQGTRLTVV.

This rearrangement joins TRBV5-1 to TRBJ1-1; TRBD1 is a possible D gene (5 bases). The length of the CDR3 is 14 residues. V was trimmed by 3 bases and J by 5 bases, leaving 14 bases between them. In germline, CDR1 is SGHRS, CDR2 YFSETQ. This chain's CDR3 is CASSSGQMRTEAFF. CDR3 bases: TGCGCCAGCAGCTCCGGACAAATGAGGACTGAAGCTTTCTTT.

The CDR3, as DNA: TGTGCCAGCAGTTTACTCGTCGGAGAGACCCAGTACTTC. Its protein product is CASSLLVGETQYF. The V call is TRBV27, the J call TRBJ2-5, with D unresolved. This CDR3 has 13 residues. In germline, CDR1 is MNHEY, CDR2 SMNVEV (reference sequence). Between the trimmed V and J ends, which lost 2 bases and 4 bases, there was a span of 8 bases.

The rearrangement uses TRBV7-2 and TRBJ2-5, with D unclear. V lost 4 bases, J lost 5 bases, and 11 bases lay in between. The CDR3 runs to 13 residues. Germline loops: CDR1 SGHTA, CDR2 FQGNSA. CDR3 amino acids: CASSSAFGETQYF. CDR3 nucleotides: TGTGCCAGCAGCTCCGCATTCGGGGAGACCCAGTACTTC.

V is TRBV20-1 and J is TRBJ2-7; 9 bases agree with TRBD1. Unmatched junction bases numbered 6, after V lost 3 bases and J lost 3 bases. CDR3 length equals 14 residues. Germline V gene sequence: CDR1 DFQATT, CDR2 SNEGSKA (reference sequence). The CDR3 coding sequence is TGCAGTGCTAGGTTGGGACAGGGCTACTACGAGCAGTACTTC. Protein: CSARLGQGYYEQYF.

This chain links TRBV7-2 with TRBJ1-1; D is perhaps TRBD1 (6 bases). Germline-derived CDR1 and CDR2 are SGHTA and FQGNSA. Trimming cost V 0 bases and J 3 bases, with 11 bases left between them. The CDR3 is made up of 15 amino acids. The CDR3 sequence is CASSLAWGADTEAFF. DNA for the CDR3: TGTGCCAGCAGCTTAGCGTGGGGGGCGGACACTGAAGCTTTCTTT.

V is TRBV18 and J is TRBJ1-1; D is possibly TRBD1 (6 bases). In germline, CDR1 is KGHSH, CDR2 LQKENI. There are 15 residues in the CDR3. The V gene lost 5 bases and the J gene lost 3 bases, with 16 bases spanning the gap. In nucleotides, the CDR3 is TGTGCCAGCTCAATTCGCCAGGGGAGGGACACTGAAGCTTTCTTT. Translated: CASSIRQGRDTEAFF.

CDR3 protein: CSARRAGPNTEAFF. CDR3 nucleotide sequence: TGCAGTGCTAGGCGGGCAGGACCGAACACTGAAGCTTTCTTT. V and J are TRBV20-1 and TRBJ1-1; no reliable D call. Germline V CDR1 and CDR2: DFQATT, SNEGSKA (reference sequence). CDR3 length: 14 amino acids. V dropped 3 bases and J dropped 1 base, with 12 bases sitting between them.